This TCR beta chain was profiled in a study of blood T cell repertoires in COVID-19. Overall study context: T cells, B-cell-depleted T cells, or PBMCs provided the cDNA or gDNA that served as material.

The CDR3 contains 16 residues. The trim removed 5 bases at V and 4 bases at J, leaving 4 bases unmatched. Germline values: CDR1 SGHRS, CDR2 YFSETQ. Repertoires were generated with immunoSEQ multiplex PCR, while TCRdb's copy carries only in-frame clones and drops some. The sample shows some 210,000 clones, roughly 90% of them seen only once. The TCR sequence derives from a man aged 60-69 years who had recovered from COVID-19. Specimen: peripheral blood. The chain links TRBV5-1 to TRBJ2-3, with TRBD2 matching over 16 bases. Here the CDR3 reads CASRQGTSGGADTQYF. The CDR3 DNA follows: TGCGCCAGCAGACAAGGGACTAGCGGGGGGGCAGATACGCAGTATTTT.